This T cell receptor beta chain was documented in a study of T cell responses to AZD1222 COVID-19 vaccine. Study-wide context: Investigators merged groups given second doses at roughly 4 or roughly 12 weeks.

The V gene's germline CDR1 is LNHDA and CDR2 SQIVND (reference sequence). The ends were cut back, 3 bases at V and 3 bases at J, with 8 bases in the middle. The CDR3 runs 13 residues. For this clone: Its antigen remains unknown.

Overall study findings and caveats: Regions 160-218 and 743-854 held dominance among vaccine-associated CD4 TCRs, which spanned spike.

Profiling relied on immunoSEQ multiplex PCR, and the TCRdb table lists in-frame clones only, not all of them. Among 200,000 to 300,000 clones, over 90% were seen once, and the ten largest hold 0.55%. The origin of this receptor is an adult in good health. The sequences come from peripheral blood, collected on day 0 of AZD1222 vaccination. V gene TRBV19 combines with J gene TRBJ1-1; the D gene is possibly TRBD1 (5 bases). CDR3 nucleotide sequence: TGTGCCAGTAGTATGGGGCGAGACACTGAAGCTTTCTTT. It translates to CASSMGRDTEAFF.